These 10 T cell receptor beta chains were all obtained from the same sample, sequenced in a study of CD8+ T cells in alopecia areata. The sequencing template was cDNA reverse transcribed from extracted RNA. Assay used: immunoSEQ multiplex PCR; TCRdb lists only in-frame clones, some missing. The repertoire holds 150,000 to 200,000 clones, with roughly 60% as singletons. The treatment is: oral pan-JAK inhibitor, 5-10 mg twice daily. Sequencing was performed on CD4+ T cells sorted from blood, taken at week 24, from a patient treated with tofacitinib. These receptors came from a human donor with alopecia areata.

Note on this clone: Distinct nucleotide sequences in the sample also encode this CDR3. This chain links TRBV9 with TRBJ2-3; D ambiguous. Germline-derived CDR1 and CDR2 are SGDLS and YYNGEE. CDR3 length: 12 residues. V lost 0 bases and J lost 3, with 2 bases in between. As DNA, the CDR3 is TGTGCCAGCAGCGTAGTGACAGATACGCAGTATTTT. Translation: CASSVVTDTQYF.

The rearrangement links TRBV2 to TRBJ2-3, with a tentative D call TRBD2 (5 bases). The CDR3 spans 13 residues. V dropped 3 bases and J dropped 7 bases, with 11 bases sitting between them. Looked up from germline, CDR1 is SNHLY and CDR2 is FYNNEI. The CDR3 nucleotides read TGTGCCAGCAGTGAGGGAGACTTCAATACGCAGTATTTT. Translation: CASSEGDFNTQYF.

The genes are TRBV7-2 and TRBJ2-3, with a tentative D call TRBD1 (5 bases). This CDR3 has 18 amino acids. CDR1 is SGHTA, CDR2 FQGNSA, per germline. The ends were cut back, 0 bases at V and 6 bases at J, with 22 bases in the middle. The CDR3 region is CASSLALAGPFLMDTQYF. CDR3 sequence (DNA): TGTGCCAGCAGCTTAGCGTTGGCAGGGCCATTCCTAATGGATACGCAGTATTTT.

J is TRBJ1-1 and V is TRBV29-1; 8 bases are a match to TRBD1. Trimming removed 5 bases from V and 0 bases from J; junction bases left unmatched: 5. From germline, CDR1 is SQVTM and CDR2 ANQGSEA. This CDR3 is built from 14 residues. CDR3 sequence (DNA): TGCAGCGTTCGGACAGGGTCGATGAACACTGAAGCTTTCTTT. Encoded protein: CSVRTGSMNTEAFF.

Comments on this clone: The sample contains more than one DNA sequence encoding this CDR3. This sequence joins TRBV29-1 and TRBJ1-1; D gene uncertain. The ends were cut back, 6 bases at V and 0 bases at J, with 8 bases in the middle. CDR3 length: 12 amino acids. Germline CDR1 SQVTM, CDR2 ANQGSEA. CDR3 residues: CSVEGLNTEAFF. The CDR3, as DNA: TGCAGCGTAGAGGGATTGAACACTGAAGCTTTCTTT.

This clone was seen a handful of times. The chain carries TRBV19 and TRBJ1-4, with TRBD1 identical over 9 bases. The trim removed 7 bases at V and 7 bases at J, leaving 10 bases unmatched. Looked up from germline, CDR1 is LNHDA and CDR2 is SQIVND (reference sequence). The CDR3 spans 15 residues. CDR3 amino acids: CASIATGGPGEKLFF. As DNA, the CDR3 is TGTGCCAGTATTGCCACAGGGGGCCCCGGTGAAAAACTGTTTTTT.

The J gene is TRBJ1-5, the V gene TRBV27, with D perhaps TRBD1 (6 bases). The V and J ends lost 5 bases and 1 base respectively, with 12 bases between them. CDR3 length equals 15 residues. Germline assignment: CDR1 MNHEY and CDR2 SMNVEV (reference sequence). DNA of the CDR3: TGTGCCAGCAGTCTGGACAGTCTAAGCAATCAGCCCCAGCATTTT. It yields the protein CASSLDSLSNQPQHF.

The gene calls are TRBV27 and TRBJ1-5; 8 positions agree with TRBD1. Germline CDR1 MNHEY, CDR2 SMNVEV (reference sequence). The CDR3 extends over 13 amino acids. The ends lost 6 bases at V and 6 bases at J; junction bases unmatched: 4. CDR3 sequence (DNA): TGTGCCAGCAGCACTGACAGGGGTCAGCCCCAGCATTTT. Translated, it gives CASSTDRGQPQHF.

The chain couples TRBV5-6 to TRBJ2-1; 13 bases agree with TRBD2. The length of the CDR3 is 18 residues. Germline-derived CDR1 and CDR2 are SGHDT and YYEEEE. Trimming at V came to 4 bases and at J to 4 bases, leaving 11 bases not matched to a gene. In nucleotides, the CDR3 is TGTGCCAGCAGCCCCGGACTAGCGGGGGTCCGTAGATACAATGAGCAGTTCTTC. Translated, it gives CASSPGLAGVRRYNEQFF.

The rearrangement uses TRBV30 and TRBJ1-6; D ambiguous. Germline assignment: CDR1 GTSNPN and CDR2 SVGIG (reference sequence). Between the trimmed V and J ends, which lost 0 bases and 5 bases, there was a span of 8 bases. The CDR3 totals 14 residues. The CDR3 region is CAWSVLVNNSPLHF. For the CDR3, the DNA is TGTGCCTGGAGTGTATTGGTGAATAATTCACCCCTCCACTTT.